The 32 T cell receptor beta chains reported below all come from one sample, sequenced in a study of PD-1 blockade in mismatch repair-deficient tumors. Clones were read by immunoSEQ multiplex PCR, and TCRdb kept only the in-frame ones, dropping some. The repertoire holds some 70,000 clones, with around 80% as singletons. The sequenced sample was peripheral blood, obtained 2 weeks after starting pembrolizumab. The receptor source for this set is an adult with mismatch repair-deficient cancer.

There are many counts of this clone. The gene calls are TRBV19 and TRBJ2-7; TRBD2 might be the D (7 bases). The CDR3 has 13 amino acids. Germline loops: CDR1 LNHDA, CDR2 SQIVND (reference sequence). V was shortened by 6 bases and J by 2 bases, with 11 bases between the two germline ends. The CDR3 loop reads CASSGGLTYEQYF. CDR3 in DNA: TGTGCCAGTAGCGGGGGGCTTACCTACGAGCAGTACTTC.

In its sample, this clone was seen once. The gene calls are TRBV30 and TRBJ1-1; possible D gene TRBD1, 6 bases. This CDR3 comprises 12 residues. V was trimmed by 4 bases and J by 5 bases, leaving 11 bases between them. The germline gives CDR1 GTSNPN, CDR2 SVGIG (reference sequence). Here the CDR3 DNA reads TGTGCCTGGAAGGGGGGGTATACTGAAGCTTTCTTT. This translates into CAWKGGYTEAFF.

The chain employs TRBV6-1 and TRBJ1-5, with 7 bases that match TRBD1. CDR1 is MNHNS, CDR2 SASEGT, per germline. V shed 3 bases, J shed 0 bases, and the junction held 5 bases outside the gene matches. This CDR3 spans 16 amino acids. The CDR3 DNA sequence: TGTGCCAGCAGTGAGGGACAGTTCAATAGCAATCAGCCCCAGCATTTT. The encoded protein is CASSEGQFNSNQPQHF.

The chain recombines TRBV7-9 with TRBJ1-2; D call uncertain. Trimming took 0 bases from V and 5 from J, leaving 4 bases between them. The CDR3 consists of 12 residues. CDR1 SEHNR and CDR2 FQNEAQ come from the germline V gene (reference sequence). The CDR3 loop is CASSLARYGYTF. The CDR3 DNA reads as TGTGCCAGCAGCTTAGCACGATATGGCTACACCTTC.

This chain joins TRBV2 and TRBJ2-2; D unresolved. V was cut by 6 bases and J by 0 bases, with 11 bases left in between. The CDR3 covers 15 residues. In germline, CDR1 is SNHLY, CDR2 FYNNEI. The DNA of the CDR3 is TGTGCCAGCAGGGAGACACGGACGAACACCGGGGAGCTGTTTTTT. Translation gives CASRETRTNTGELFF. Using reference TRBV2 and TRBJ2-2 for the parts outside the CDR3, the full variable domain is EPEVTQTPSHQVTQMGQEVILRCVPISNHLYFYWYRQILGQKVEFLVSFYNNEISEKSEIFDDQFSVERPDGSNFTLKIRSTKLEDSAMYFCASRETRTNTGELFFGEGSRLTVL.

The genes are TRBV5-6 and TRBJ2-1; 10 nucleotides match TRBD2. The V and J ends lost 1 base and 5 bases, in that order; junction bases with no gene match: 15. The CDR3 has 19 amino acids. Per the germline V gene, CDR1 is SGHDT and CDR2 is YYEEEE. Here the CDR3 DNA reads TGTGCCAGCAGCTTGTCTGTTCTAGCGGGAGATGTACGGCACAATGAGCAGTTCTTC. Its protein is CASSLSVLAGDVRHNEQFF.

The rearrangement uses TRBV6-5 and TRBJ1-3, with TRBD1 identical over 9 bases. Germline-derived CDR1 and CDR2 are MNHEY and SVGAGI. The CDR3 covers 15 residues. V gave up 6 bases and J gave up 2 bases; unmatched junction bases: 5. The CDR3 coding sequence is TGTGCCAGCAGCTCAACAGGGGGCCCTGGAAACACCATATATTTT. Its translation: CASSSTGGPGNTIYF.

This chain connects TRBV19 to TRBJ1-4, with D possibly being TRBD1 (5 bases). Germline V gives CDR1 LNHDA, CDR2 SQIVND (reference sequence). The V and J ends lost 5 bases and 4 bases respectively, with 11 bases between them. The CDR3 runs 14 residues. The CDR3 nucleotides are TGTGCCAGTAGTGCCGACAGCGATAATGAAAAACTGTTTTTT. It yields the protein CASSADSDNEKLFF.

The chain joins TRBV27 to TRBJ2-1; D not resolved. CDR1 and CDR2 (germline): MNHEY, SMNVEV (reference sequence). Trimming stripped 3 bases from V and 2 bases from J, with 17 bases between. The CDR3 has 17 amino acids. CDR3 protein: CASSFRARQVTYNEQFF. CDR3 nucleotides: TGTGCCAGCAGTTTTAGGGCTAGGCAGGTCACCTACAATGAGCAGTTCTTC.

By sample share, this clone is medium-sized (0.01 to 0.1%). The rearrangement joins TRBV14 to TRBJ1-2; weak D call: TRBD1 (6 bases). Germline V gene data show CDR1 as SGHDN and CDR2 as FVKESK. The ends were cut back, 1 base at V and 8 bases at J, with 11 bases in the middle. This CDR3 has 13 amino acids. CDR3 loop: CASSQVDSRGYTF. Written as DNA, the CDR3 is TGTGCCAGCAGCCAAGTGGACAGTCGGGGCTACACCTTC.

V is TRBV6-5 and J is TRBJ1-3; 10 nucleotides match TRBD1. Germline V gene lookup returns CDR1 MNHEY and CDR2 SVGAGI. V dropped 6 bases and J dropped 3; count of bases not matched to a gene: 5. The CDR3 loop spans 15 amino acids. In DNA form, the CDR3 reads TGTGCCAGCAGAGCCGGGACAGGGGTTGGAAACACCATATATTTT. The encoded protein is CASRAGTGVGNTIYF.

The V and J genes are TRBV7-9 and TRBJ2-7, with a weak D call TRBD1 (6 bases). The V gene's germline CDR1 is SEHNR and CDR2 FQNEAQ (reference sequence). This CDR3 has 17 residues. Between the trimmed V and J ends, which lost 5 bases and 0 bases, there was a span of 20 bases. CDR3 in amino acids: CASSTGPGQWGSYEQYF. CDR3 in DNA: TGTGCCAGCAGCACGGGGCCCGGACAGTGGGGCTCCTACGAGCAGTACTTC.

The chain couples TRBV5-1 to TRBJ2-1, with D perhaps being TRBD1 or TRBD2 (5 bases each). V was trimmed by 0 bases and J by 6 bases, leaving 16 bases between them. CDR3 length: 16 amino acids. Germline V gives CDR1 SGHRS, CDR2 YFSETQ. The CDR3 sequence is CASSLDLGRVGNEQFF. CDR3 bases: TGCGCCAGCAGCTTGGACCTGGGACGGGTGGGCAATGAGCAGTTCTTC. The whole variable domain, remainder taken from reference TRBV5-1 and TRBJ2-1, is KAGVTQTPRYLIKTRGQQVTLSCSPISGHRSVSWYQQTPGQGLQFLFEYFSETQRNKGNFPGRFSGRQFSNSRSEMNVSTLELGDSALYLCASSLDLGRVGNEQFFGPGTRLTVL.

The chain couples TRBV27 to TRBJ1-2, with TRBD1 identical over 7 bases. The CDR3 runs 13 residues. Germline V gene data show CDR1 as MNHEY and CDR2 as SMNVEV (reference sequence). V was clipped by 8 bases and J by 2 bases; unmatched bases: 5. In nucleotides, the CDR3 is TGTGCCAGCTGGGACAGCCCGAACTATGGCTACACCTTC. Protein product: CASWDSPNYGYTF.

The chain links TRBV28 to TRBJ1-2; D remains unclear. With 6 bases removed from V and 2 bases from J, the gap between germline ends came to 7 bases. CDR1 is MDHEN and CDR2 is SYDVKM in the germline V gene. The CDR3 covers 12 residues. CDR3 amino acids: CASSSGNYGYTF. CDR3 coding DNA: TGTGCCAGCAGCTCCGGAAACTATGGCTACACCTTC.

This clone was detected a few times. This chain connects TRBV6-1 to TRBJ2-1; D may match TRBD1 or TRBD2 (7 bases each). The germline gives CDR1 MNHNS, CDR2 SASEGT. The CDR3 contains 14 residues. Between the trimmed V and J ends, which lost 7 bases and 10 bases, there was a span of 20 bases. CDR3 sequence: CASTMIREGQEQFF. The CDR3 DNA reads as TGTGCCAGCACCATGATCAGGGAGGGACAGGAGCAGTTCTTC.

The chain combines TRBV29-1 with TRBJ1-1; tentatively, D is TRBD1 (6 bases). From germline, CDR1 is SQVTM and CDR2 ANQGSEA. CDR3 size: 14 residues. V dropped 4 bases and J dropped 2 bases, with 14 bases sitting between them. The CDR3 region is CSVGVKGGNTEAFF. CDR3 bases: TGCAGCGTTGGGGTTAAAGGGGGTAACACTGAAGCTTTCTTT.

The gene calls are TRBV29-1 and TRBJ2-7; a weak D match, TRBD2 (5 bases). The CDR3 has 14 amino acids. The V gene's germline CDR1 is SQVTM and CDR2 ANQGSEA. With 4 bases removed from V and 1 base from J, the gap between germline ends came to 14 bases. The CDR3 nucleotides read TGCAGCGTTGGGGTCGGACTGTTGTCCTACGAGCAGTACTTC. It yields the protein CSVGVGLLSYEQYF.

The chain employs TRBV28 and TRBJ2-3; TRBD2 matches 8 bases. Germline CDR1 and CDR2: MDHEN and SYDVKM. V lost 5 bases and J lost 6; bases outside the gene matches: 16. The CDR3 has 17 amino acids. This CDR3 reads CASSGGIAGTTEDTQYF. The CDR3 region has the DNA TGTGCCAGCAGTGGTGGGATAGCGGGGACCACGGAGGATACGCAGTATTTT.

This chain connects TRBV6-5 to TRBJ2-7, with 7 bases fitting TRBD2. Losses at the gene ends were 4 bases for V and 3 bases for J; bases not matched to a gene: 9. The CDR3 covers 15 residues. CDR1 MNHEY and CDR2 SVGAGI come from the germline V gene. CDR3 region: CASSSPSGGNYEQYF. The CDR3 DNA is TGTGCCAGCAGTTCCCCTAGCGGAGGTAACTACGAGCAGTACTTC.

This clone appeared a single time. The gene calls are TRBV5-1 and TRBJ2-7; a weak D match, TRBD2 (6 bases). Trimming removed 0 bases at V and 4 bases at J, with 20 bases between. Per germline, CDR1 SGHRS and CDR2 YFSETQ. This CDR3 is built from 17 residues. CDR3 coding DNA: TGCGCCAGCAGCTTGGGAGGTATTAGGAGGGCCGGATACGAGCAGTACTTC. This encodes CASSLGGIRRAGYEQYF.

The rearrangement links TRBV19 to TRBJ2-1, with TRBD2 as a possible D gene (5 bases). V was pared by 3 bases and J by 6 bases, with 18 bases between. Germline CDR1 is LNHDA and CDR2 is SQIVND (reference sequence). The CDR3 is 16 residues long. As DNA, the CDR3 is TGTGCCAGTAGTATGGGCAGTCTCTCCGGAGGCAATGAGCAGTTCTTC. Amino acid sequence: CASSMGSLSGGNEQFF.

This clone appeared a single time. The chain couples TRBV2 to TRBJ1-4; no firm D call. Trimming took 1 base from V and 5 from J, leaving 5 bases between them. CDR1 is SNHLY, CDR2 FYNNEI, per germline. The CDR3 has 13 residues. CDR3 sequence: CASSEGRNEKLFF. The CDR3 DNA reads TGTGCCAGCAGTGAAGGGAGGAATGAAAAACTGTTTTTT.

The chain couples TRBV11-1 to TRBJ2-7, with 7 bases that match TRBD2. The V gene end was trimmed by 3 bases and the J gene end by 6 bases; junction bases not matched to a gene: 5. Germline-derived CDR1 and CDR2 are SGHAT and FQDESV (reference sequence). This CDR3 has 13 residues. The DNA of the CDR3 is TGTGCCAGCAGCTTTGCTAGCGGATCCGAGCAGTACTTC. Its protein is CASSFASGSEQYF.

The rearrangement links TRBV9 to TRBJ2-1, with 14 bases matching TRBD2. J gave up 7 bases and V 4 bases, and 4 bases lay outside the gene matches. The CDR3 covers 15 residues. Germline lookup yields CDR1 SGDLS and CDR2 YYNGEE. The DNA of the CDR3 is TGTGCCAGCAGCCCGAGGACTAGCGGGAGGAATGAGCAGTTCTTC. It encodes CASSPRTSGRNEQFF.

This chain links TRBV30 with TRBJ1-2; a possible D gene is TRBD1 (6 bases). Germline-derived CDR1 and CDR2 are GTSNPN and SVGIG (reference sequence). V was shortened by 4 bases and J by 8 bases, with 11 bases between the two germline ends. The CDR3 has 11 amino acids. The CDR3 coding sequence is TGTGCCTGGACCGCAGGGGCCGGCTACACCTTC. It specifies CAWTAGAGYTF.

The V and J genes are TRBV7-6 and TRBJ2-3; maybe TRBD1 (6 bases). The CDR3 has 15 residues. The V gene's germline CDR1 is SGHVS and CDR2 FNYEAQ. With 3 bases removed from V and 7 bases from J, the gap between germline ends came to 17 bases. The CDR3, as DNA: TGTGCCAGCAGCTTGGGGACATCACCCGCGAATACGCAGTATTTT. Translated, it gives CASSLGTSPANTQYF.

This clone has a handful of counts. The J gene is TRBJ2-7, the V gene TRBV10-1; 7 bases fit TRBD2. After removal of 4 bases from V and 5 bases from J, the junction contained 5 bases not matched to a gene. The germline CDR1 and CDR2 sequences are WNHNN and SYGVQD (reference sequence). The CDR3 spans 13 residues. The CDR3 reads CASSGDYLHEQYF. DNA for the CDR3: TGCGCCAGCAGTGGGGACTATCTCCACGAGCAGTACTTC.

V is TRBV5-1 and J is TRBJ1-3, with D perhaps TRBD1 (5 bases). The germline CDR1 and CDR2 sequences are SGHRS and YFSETQ. There are 15 residues in the CDR3. The V end was cut by 0 bases, the J end by 0 bases, with 7 bases between. CDR3 region: CASSLAQGSGNTIYF. The CDR3 nucleotides are TGCGCCAGCAGCTTGGCCCAGGGCTCTGGAAACACCATATATTTT. Combining the CDR3 with reference TRBV5-1 and TRBJ1-3 gives the whole variable domain KAGVTQTPRYLIKTRGQQVTLSCSPISGHRSVSWYQQTPGQGLQFLFEYFSETQRNKGNFPGRFSGRQFSNSRSEMNVSTLELGDSALYLCASSLAQGSGNTIYFGEGSWLTVV.

The CDR3 loop reads CAWIGGEGYGYTF. The CDR3 DNA follows: TGTGCCTGGATTGGAGGGGAGGGCTATGGCTACACCTTC. This sequence joins TRBV30 and TRBJ1-2; D possibly corresponds to TRBD1 (5 bases). Germline V lookup: CDR1 GTSNPN, CDR2 SVGIG (reference sequence). V was trimmed by 4 bases and J by 4 bases, leaving 13 bases between them. There are 13 residues in the CDR3.

The rearrangement links TRBV30 to TRBJ2-7; D unresolved. Trimming removed 2 bases from V and 1 base from J, with 15 bases in between. The germline V gene encodes CDR1 GTSNPN and CDR2 SVGIG (reference sequence). The CDR3 is 15 residues long. CDR3 bases: TGTGCCTGGAGTCAAAAAGTGTCTAGGTCCTACGAGCAGTACTTC. It encodes CAWSQKVSRSYEQYF.

This clone was seen a handful of times. This rearrangement joins TRBV4-2 to TRBJ2-2; D remains unclear. Trimming removed 8 bases from V and 0 bases from J, with 7 bases in between. Germline CDR1 and CDR2: LGHNA and YNFKEQ. The CDR3 contains 13 residues. CDR3 in amino acids: CASGYANTGELFF. CDR3 DNA: TGTGCCAGCGGATACGCGAACACCGGGGAGCTGTTTTTT.